This T cell receptor beta chain was profiled in a study of OX40 agonist ivuxolimab in advanced cancers. Study information: Antecedent anti-PD-1, anti-PD-L1 or anti-CTLA-4 therapy was permissible, with roughly 36% having received some. Of the patients, three showed partial responses, one with hepatocellular carcinoma and two with cutaneous melanoma.

Some clones are missing from TCRdb's copy, which holds only in-frame ones; the method was immunoSEQ multiplex PCR. Found here are about 110,000 clones, 80% to 95% of them singletons; the top ten hold approximately 0.69%. With respect to this clone: Its antigen is currently unknown.

Trimming took 10 bases from V and 5 from J, leaving 17 bases between them. The CDR3 covers 13 residues. Germline V lookup: CDR1 MNHNS, CDR2 SASEGT. Study-wide points: Dosing at 0.1 to 3.0 mg/kg was accompanied by clonal expansion of CD4+ and CD8+ blood T cells by week 6.

This TCR came from an adult with an advanced solid tumor such as melanoma, head and neck, liver or kidney cancer. This specimen was CD4+ or CD8+ T cells sorted from blood, taken in a trial of the OX40 agonist ivuxolimab. The chain links TRBV6-1 to TRBJ1-1; D is perhaps TRBD1 (5 bases). Here the CDR3 DNA reads TGTGCCACCTCCAGGGCTGGGTTGACTGAAGCTTTCTTT. Translating it yields CATSRAGLTEAFF.